This T cell receptor beta chain derives from a study of graft-versus-host responses after intestinal transplantation. As for the study in general: Anti-thymocyte globulin induction, then tacrolimus and steroids for about three years, went to all recipients. Findings and caveats of the study: HvG clone declines early post-transplant were associated with peak circulating GvH levels.

Germline V gene lookup returns CDR1 SGHVS and CDR2 FQNEAQ. Trimming took off 8 bases at V and 0 bases at J, with 14 bases between the two ends. The CDR3 covers 15 residues. Only one count was recorded for this clone. What it binds is unknown. Method: immunoSEQ multiplex PCR; TCRdb's copy keeps in-frame clones and lacks some. Counted here are about 89,000 clones, more than 90% occurring once; the ten biggest clones make up roughly 0.31%. This material consisted of unstimulated CD4+ T cells sorted from spleen or lymph node cells, taken before intestinal transplant. The chain carries TRBV7-8 and TRBJ2-1; either TRBD1 or TRBD2 may supply D (5 bases each). The TCR originated in a human donor who received an intestinal transplant. The CDR3 DNA reads as TGTGCCAGCGTACTACCAGGGAGCTCCTACAATGAGCAGTTCTTC. As protein: CASVLPGSSYNEQFF.